These 5 T cell receptor beta chains were sequenced from one sample in a study of blood T cell repertoires in COVID-19. Assay: immunoSEQ multiplex PCR; the TCRdb copy retains only in-frame clones and omits some. The sample lists fewer than 110,000 clones, about four fifths occurring once. Specimen: peripheral blood. The receptor source for this set is a human donor in a cohort sampled during active COVID-19.

This clone has a single count. This chain uses TRBV5-1 with TRBJ2-1; D may be TRBD1 (6 bases). V was trimmed by 0 bases and J by 6 bases, leaving 13 bases between them. The CDR3 consists of 15 residues. The germline V gene encodes CDR1 SGHRS and CDR2 YFSETQ. The CDR3: CASSLAGTNSNEQFF. The CDR3 nucleotides are TGCGCCAGCAGCTTGGCGGGGACAAACAGCAATGAGCAGTTCTTC.

The chain joins TRBV7-9 to TRBJ2-3, with D possibly TRBD1 on 6 matching bases. Trimming left V 2 bases short and J 3 bases short, with 12 bases between. The V gene's germline CDR1 is SEHNR and CDR2 FQNEAQ (reference sequence). This CDR3 contains 15 residues. CDR3 sequence: CASSLWGTTTDTQYF. The CDR3, as DNA: TGTGCCAGCAGCTTATGGGGGACAACTACAGATACGCAGTATTTT.

A few counts support this clone. The chain employs TRBV11-2 and TRBJ2-7, with 10 positions matching TRBD1. V shed 6 bases and J 4 bases; nucleotides not matched to a gene: 12. Germline V gives CDR1 SGHAT, CDR2 FQNNGV. CDR3 length equals 16 residues. CDR3 nucleotides: TGTGCCAGCAGTTTATTCGGACAGGGGGTTCCTTACGAGCAGTACTTC. It is translated as CASSLFGQGVPYEQYF. The whole variable domain, filled in from reference TRBV11-2 and TRBJ2-7, reads EAGVAQSPRYKIIEKRQSVAFWCNPISGHATLYWYQQILGQGPKLLIQFQNNGVVDDSQLPKDRFSAERLKGVDSTLKIQPAKLEDSAVYLCASSLFGQGVPYEQYFGPGTRLTVT.

V gene TRBV7-2 combines with J gene TRBJ2-7; TRBD2 matches 8 bases. Germline CDR1 is SGHTA and CDR2 is FQGNSA. The CDR3 runs to 16 residues. Unmatched junction bases numbered 8, after V lost 1 base and J lost 3 bases. CDR3 bases: TGTGCCAGCAGCTTAGTGGGAGGGCTAGCGGGCTACGAGCAGTACTTC. As protein: CASSLVGGLAGYEQYF.

The gene calls are TRBV6-2 or TRBV6-3 and TRBJ2-7; no clear D gene. Germline V gene sequence: CDR1 MNHEY, CDR2 SVGEGT. The CDR3 consists of 14 residues. V was clipped by 0 bases and J by 4 bases, with 10 bases between them. The CDR3 is CASSYSELRYEQYF. In nucleotides, the CDR3 is TGTGCCAGCAGTTACTCGGAGTTGCGTTACGAGCAGTACTTC.